This T cell receptor beta chain was obtained from a study of blood T cell repertoires in COVID-19 (dated by TCRdb to 2019 to 2021). For the study in its entirety: Samples from collaborators originated in the United States, Italy and Spain and spanned both the acute and convalescent phases of COVID-19. Where available, HLA class I and class II types were taken from metadata supplied by the sample provider and were not determined by assay-based typing. The repertoires were released in a freely available public database meant as a resource for research on the immune response to SARS-CoV-2. Samples came from the ongoing ImmuneRACE study (first 160 participants) plus 1,254 subjects from 6 global collaborators. A de-identified subject ID, COVID-19 status, age in years and sex were almost always included in the sample metadata. The material from the prospective study consisted of cDNA or gDNA derived from T cells, B-cell-depleted T cells, or PBMCs. The dataset comprised deeply sampled blood TCRbeta repertoires from subjects exposed to, actively infected with, or recovered from COVID-19. What the work shows at the level of the full study, not this receptor alone: The amount of clinical and demographic metadata varied by source and participant and was provided uncurated.

The immunoSEQ Assay, a bias-controlled multiplex PCR, was used to amplify TCRbeta CDR3 regions from genomic DNA. Per the original workflow: Nucleated cell counts per sample were estimated from amplification of reference gene primers within the assay. To quantify the absolute abundance of each unique TCRbeta CDR3 rearrangement, sequence reads were collapsed and filtered. For each sample, productive Simpson clonality was calculated by taking the square root of Simpson's diversity index across productive rearrangements. This immuneACCESS table, as held by TCRdb, lists in-frame sequences with V and J called but not all clones. Of the missing ones, under half trace to an unresolved V gene in checked studies; the others have no known cause. V and J calls and clone size are copied from that table; D and trimming were computed from the DNA. The sample table records over 150,000 clones; roughly 88% of these occur just once. The biggest ten clones account for about 7% of the sample.

To note about this clone: The target of this receptor is not known. One end of the junction fails to match germline, which may point to a read error.

At one collaborating source in Seattle, patients were enrolled during active infection and were followed longitudinally through the course of disease. Whole blood was collected in K2EDTA tubes by collaborating institutions according to the institutions' own protocols. For TCRbeta analysis, collaborators shipped samples in one of three forms: frozen whole blood, isolated PBMCs, or DNA extracted from either of those sample types. The CDR3 runs 16 amino acids, cysteine and phenylalanine included. Of all the DNA, just the CDR3 is kept, 48 bases in frame from base 1. CDR1 SGHTA and CDR2 FQGNSA were looked up in the germline V gene.

The specimen was peripheral blood. This sequence uses TRBV7-2 and TRBJ2-2, with TRBD1 identical over 7 junction bases. The sequence was collected from a woman between 40 and 55 years old with COVID-19, enrolled during active disease. The CDR3 reads CASSLADRRQHRGAVF. The DNA reads as follows: TGTGCCAGCAGCTTAGCGGACAGGCGACAACACCGGGGAGCTGTTTTT.